One and the same sample provided the 21 T cell receptor beta chains below, sequenced in a study of identifying expanded T cells in peripheral blood. Sequencing used immunoSEQ multiplex PCR; TCRdb keeps in-frame clones, though not all of them. The table includes around 81,000 clones, 70% to 90% detected once. Sequenced input: blood. Every receptor here comes from a person aged 18 to 75 in good health.

The chain uses TRBV11-2 and TRBJ1-2, with D possibly TRBD1 on 5 matching bases. This CDR3 has 12 amino acids. V gave up 5 bases and J gave up 5 bases, with 9 bases separating them. Germline V gene sequence: CDR1 SGHAT, CDR2 FQNNGV. The CDR3 region has the DNA TGTGCCAGCAGCCGGCAGGGATATGGCTACACCTTC. Protein product: CASSRQGYGYTF. The variable domain in full, with the rest retrieved from reference TRBV11-2 and TRBJ1-2, is EAGVAQSPRYKIIEKRQSVAFWCNPISGHATLYWYQQILGQGPKLLIQFQNNGVVDDSQLPKDRFSAERLKGVDSTLKIQPAKLEDSAVYLCASSRQGYGYTFGSGTRLTVV.

The chain has TRBV11-2 and TRBJ2-2; D might be TRBD2 (5 bases). The germline gives CDR1 SGHAT, CDR2 FQNNGV. The CDR3 has 14 residues. With 3 bases removed from V and 7 bases from J, the gap between germline ends came to 12 bases. CDR3 in amino acids: CASSLAGLNGELFF. Here the CDR3 DNA reads TGTGCCAGCAGCTTGGCGGGTTTGAACGGGGAGCTGTTTTTT.

This chain uses TRBV19 with TRBJ1-1; possibly TRBD1 for D (5 bases). From germline, CDR1 is LNHDA and CDR2 SQIVND (reference sequence). The CDR3 loop spans 19 amino acids. The V end lost 2 bases, the J end lost 0 bases, and 22 bases lay between the germline ends. DNA for the CDR3: TGTGCCAGTAGTATAATAAGAGGGTGGAGGGGTGATATGAACACTGAAGCTTTCTTT. This sequence encodes CASSIIRGWRGDMNTEAFF.

The chain employs TRBV30 and TRBJ2-3, with 7 bases that match TRBD2. From germline, CDR1 is GTSNPN and CDR2 SVGIG (reference sequence). This CDR3 is built from 12 residues. The CDR3 DNA follows: TGTAGCGGGACGGCGCCCGCAGATACGCAGTATTTT. Its protein is CSGTAPADTQYF.

This chain joins TRBV11-2 and TRBJ2-7; 9 bases agree with TRBD1. This CDR3 has 15 residues. After removal of 3 bases from V and 6 bases from J, the junction contained 9 bases not matched to a gene. The germline CDR1 and CDR2 sequences are SGHAT and FQNNGV. Here the CDR3 reads CASSFFRDRDLEQYF. CDR3 in DNA: TGTGCCAGCAGCTTTTTCCGGGACAGGGACCTCGAGCAGTACTTC. Looking up the rest from reference TRBV11-2 and TRBJ2-7 gives the full variable domain: EAGVAQSPRYKIIEKRQSVAFWCNPISGHATLYWYQQILGQGPKLLIQFQNNGVVDDSQLPKDRFSAERLKGVDSTLKIQPAKLEDSAVYLCASSFFRDRDLEQYFGPGTRLTVT.

The V and J genes are TRBV4-3 and TRBJ1-6; D uncertain. V dropped 0 bases and J dropped 7 bases, with 10 bases sitting between them. The V gene's germline CDR1 is LGHNA and CDR2 YSLEER. The CDR3 has 15 residues. Written as DNA, the CDR3 is TGCGCCAGCAGCCAAGAAGGCTCCTCCAATTCACCCCTCCACTTT. Translated: CASSQEGSSNSPLHF.

This clone was seen only once. The chain has TRBV6-5 and TRBJ1-5; 7 nucleotides agree with TRBD1. This CDR3 is built from 14 residues. Germline loops: CDR1 MNHEY, CDR2 SVGAGI. V shed 0 bases and J 11 bases; nucleotides not matched to a gene: 7. The CDR3 bases are TGTGCCAGCAGTTACTCCGGGACAGCACGGTCCCAGCATTTT. This encodes CASSYSGTARSQHF.

This chain links TRBV19 with TRBJ1-2; a weak D match, TRBD1 (6 bases). The CDR3 is 14 amino acids. Germline CDR1 reads LNHDA; CDR2 reads SQIVND (reference sequence). V lost 5 bases to trimming and J lost 8 bases, with 18 bases between them. The CDR3 DNA reads as TGTGCCAGTAGTTCCCCCGGGGGCCCGGGGGGCTACACCTTC. Protein sequence: CASSSPGGPGGYTF.

This chain links TRBV11-2 with TRBJ1-1, with unresolved D. Trimming took off 3 bases at V and 2 bases at J, with 7 bases between the two ends. The CDR3 is 13 amino acids. The germline gives CDR1 SGHAT, CDR2 FQNNGV. The CDR3 DNA reads as TGTGCCAGCAGCTTCACGGTAAACACTGAAGCTTTCTTT. Its protein is CASSFTVNTEAFF.

With respect to this clone: This sample includes further DNA sequences coding for the same CDR3. V usage is TRBV5-1 and J usage is TRBJ1-1; no definite D call. V was trimmed by 2 bases and J by 1 base, leaving 6 bases between them. The CDR3 runs to 13 residues. CDR1 SGHRS and CDR2 YFSETQ come from the germline V gene. CDR3 DNA sequence: TGCGCCAGCAGCTTAGACCCGAACACTGAAGCTTTCTTT. This codes for CASSLDPNTEAFF.

This chain connects TRBV19 to TRBJ2-4; no reliable D call. The CDR3 is 13 residues long. The germline V and J ends were trimmed by 10 bases and 0 bases, with 10 bases remaining between them. Germline-derived CDR1 and CDR2 are LNHDA and SQIVND (reference sequence). The CDR3 DNA follows: TGTGCCACCGCGAATATAGCCAAAAACATTCAGTACTTC. It encodes CATANIAKNIQYF.

This chain links TRBV18 with TRBJ2-7; TRBD1 or TRBD2 may be the D gene (5 bases each). Trimming took off 3 bases at V and 9 bases at J, with 24 bases between the two ends. CDR1 and CDR2 (germline): KGHSH, LQKENI. The CDR3 is 16 residues long. The CDR3 region has the DNA TGTGCCAGCTCACCCAACGAAGTCGTGGTGAGGGGCTTGCAGTACTTC. This sequence encodes CASSPNEVVVRGLQYF.

V is TRBV29-1 and J is TRBJ2-3; TRBD1 might be the D (6 bases). Germline V gene data show CDR1 as SQVTM and CDR2 as ANQGSEA. The CDR3 has 13 residues. Trimming took off 7 bases at V and 2 bases at J, with 13 bases between the two ends. The CDR3 region is CSGRTANTDTQYF. Written as DNA, the CDR3 is TGCAGCGGCCGGACAGCTAACACAGATACGCAGTATTTT.

Comments on this clone: The sample holds other DNA sequences that translate to the same CDR3. V gene TRBV5-6 combines with J gene TRBJ1-1, with D unclear. The CDR3 runs 12 residues. Between the trimmed V and J ends, which lost 0 bases and 7 bases, there was a span of 7 bases. Germline V gene sequence: CDR1 SGHDT, CDR2 YYEEEE. This CDR3 is CASSLVGLEAFF. As DNA, the CDR3 is TGTGCCAGCAGCTTGGTAGGTCTTGAAGCTTTCTTT.

The V call is TRBV4-3, the J call TRBJ1-4; D not resolved. The CDR3 has 16 residues. Germline V gene lookup returns CDR1 LGHNA and CDR2 YSLEER. V was clipped by 1 base and J by 0 bases, with 9 bases between them. The CDR3 sequence: CASSQGSYATNEKLFF. CDR3 in DNA: TGCGCCAGCAGCCAAGGATCTTATGCAACTAATGAAAAACTGTTTTTT.

The J gene is TRBJ2-3, the V gene TRBV12-5; tentatively, D is TRBD2 (5 bases). Deletions cut 0 bases from V and 11 bases from J, with 12 bases between. The CDR3 loop spans 13 amino acids. In germline, CDR1 is LGHNT, CDR2 FRNRAP. The CDR3 sequence: CASGLVYNGGQYF. Written as DNA, the CDR3 is TGTGCTAGTGGTTTGGTATATAACGGAGGGCAGTATTTT.

The chain has TRBV27 and TRBJ1-5; 7 bases map to TRBD1. V lost 0 bases and J lost 3; bases outside the gene matches: 8. Germline CDR1 MNHEY, CDR2 SMNVEV (reference sequence). The CDR3 is 17 amino acids. CDR3: CASSLSPTGLSNQPQHF. For the CDR3, the DNA is TGTGCCAGCAGTTTATCCCCGACAGGGCTCTCCAATCAGCCCCAGCATTTT.

The chain uses TRBV6-1 and TRBJ2-6, with D possibly matching TRBD2 (5 bases). V lost 0 bases, J lost 2 bases, and 14 bases lay in between. In germline, CDR1 is MNHNS, CDR2 SASEGT. The CDR3 contains 18 residues. The CDR3 coding sequence is TGTGCCAGCAGTGAAGCACTCGGGATACTTCCTGGGGCCAACGTCCTGACTTTC. This codes for CASSEALGILPGANVLTF.

In its sample, this clone was seen a few times. The CDR3 loop is CAQIKGVGNTIYF. The DNA of the CDR3 is TGTGCCCAAATTAAGGGGGTTGGAAACACCATATATTTT. The rearrangement joins TRBV30 to TRBJ1-3; a weak D match, TRBD1 (6 bases). CDR3 length: 13 residues. The germline V gene has CDR1 GTSNPN and CDR2 SVGIG (reference sequence). The V and J ends lost 8 bases and 3 bases respectively, with 14 bases between them.

The DNA of the CDR3 is TGTGCCAGCAGGAGGGTTAGCTCTGGAAACACCATATATTTT. Translation gives CASRRVSSGNTIYF. The V gene is TRBV6-6, the J gene TRBJ1-3, with D hard to call. Germline V lookup: CDR1 MNHNY, CDR2 SVGAGI (reference sequence). This CDR3 is built from 14 residues. V was shortened by 6 bases and J by 0 bases, with 9 bases between the two germline ends.

This chain connects TRBV4-3 to TRBJ2-3, with D possibly being TRBD1 (6 bases). V was cut by 1 base and J by 2 bases, with 19 bases left in between. The CDR3 is made up of 18 amino acids. Germline CDR1 LGHNA, CDR2 YSLEER. The CDR3 DNA reads as TGCGCCAGCAGCCAAGGGGGGCCAGTACAGGGCGCCACAGATACGCAGTATTTT. It is translated as CASSQGGPVQGATDTQYF.